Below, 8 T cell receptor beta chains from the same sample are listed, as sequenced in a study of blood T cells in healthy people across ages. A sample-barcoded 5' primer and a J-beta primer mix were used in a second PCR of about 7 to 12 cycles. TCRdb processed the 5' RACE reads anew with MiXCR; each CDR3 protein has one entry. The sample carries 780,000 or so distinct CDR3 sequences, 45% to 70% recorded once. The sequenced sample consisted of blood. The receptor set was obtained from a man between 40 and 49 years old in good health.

For the CDR3, the DNA is TGCGCCAGCAGCTTGGAGGGGGGGACAGCCGTTCCTAACTATGGCTACACCTTC. This codes for CASSLEGGTAVPNYGYTF. The chain is built from TRBV5-1 and TRBJ1-2; 7 bases line up with TRBD1. The V gene end was trimmed by 0 bases and the J gene end by 0 bases; junction bases not matched to a gene: 11. The CDR3 sequence is 18 residues long. From germline, CDR1 is SGHRS and CDR2 YFSETQ.

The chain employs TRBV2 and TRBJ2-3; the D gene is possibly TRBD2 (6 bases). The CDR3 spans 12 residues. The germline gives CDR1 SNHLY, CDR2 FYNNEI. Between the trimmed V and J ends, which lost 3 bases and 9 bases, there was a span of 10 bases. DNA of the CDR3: TGTGCCAGCAGTGAGACGGGGAGGACGCAGTATTTT. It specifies CASSETGRTQYF. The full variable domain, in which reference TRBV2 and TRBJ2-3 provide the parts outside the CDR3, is EPEVTQTPSHQVTQMGQEVILRCVPISNHLYFYWYRQILGQKVEFLVSFYNNEISEKSEIFDDQFSVERPDGSNFTLKIRSTKLEDSAMYFCASSETGRTQYFGPGTRLTVL.

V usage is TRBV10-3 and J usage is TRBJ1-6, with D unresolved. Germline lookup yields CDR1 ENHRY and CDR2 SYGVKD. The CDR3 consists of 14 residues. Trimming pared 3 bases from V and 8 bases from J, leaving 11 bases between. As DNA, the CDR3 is TGTGCCATCAGTGATCCACAGCTGGATTCACCCCTCCACTTT. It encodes CAISDPQLDSPLHF.

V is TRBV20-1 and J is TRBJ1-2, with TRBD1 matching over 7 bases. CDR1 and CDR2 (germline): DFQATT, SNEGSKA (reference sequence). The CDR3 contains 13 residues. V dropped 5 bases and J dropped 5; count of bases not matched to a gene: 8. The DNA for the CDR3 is TGCAGTGCTCCTCGGGACAGTCAGTATGGCTACACCTTC. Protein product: CSAPRDSQYGYTF.

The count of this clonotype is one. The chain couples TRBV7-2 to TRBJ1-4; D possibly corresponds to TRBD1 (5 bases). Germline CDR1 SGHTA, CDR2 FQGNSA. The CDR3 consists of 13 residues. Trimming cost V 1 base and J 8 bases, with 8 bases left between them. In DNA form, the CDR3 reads TGTGCCAGCAGCTTAGACAGGCGGGAAAAACTGTTTTTT. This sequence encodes CASSLDRREKLFF.

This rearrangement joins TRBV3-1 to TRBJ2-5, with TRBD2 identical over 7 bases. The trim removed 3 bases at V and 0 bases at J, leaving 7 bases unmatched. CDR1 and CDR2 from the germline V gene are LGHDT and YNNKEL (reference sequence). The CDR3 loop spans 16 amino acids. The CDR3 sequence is CASSHRAGYYQETQYF. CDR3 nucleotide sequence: TGTGCCAGCAGCCATCGAGCGGGGTACTACCAAGAGACCCAGTACTTC.

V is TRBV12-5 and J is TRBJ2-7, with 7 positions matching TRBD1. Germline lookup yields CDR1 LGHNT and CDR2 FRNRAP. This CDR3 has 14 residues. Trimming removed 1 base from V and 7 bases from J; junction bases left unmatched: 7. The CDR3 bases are TGTGCTAGTGGTTTGGACAGGGGCGGCCATGAGCAGTACTTC. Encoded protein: CASGLDRGGHEQYF.

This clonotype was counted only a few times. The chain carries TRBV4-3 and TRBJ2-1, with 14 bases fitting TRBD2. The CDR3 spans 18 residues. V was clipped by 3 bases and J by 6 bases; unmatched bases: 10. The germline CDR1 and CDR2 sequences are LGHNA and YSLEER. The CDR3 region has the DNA TGCGCCAGCAGCCATCTCACAGGGACTAGCGGGAGAAGCAATGAGCAGTTCTTC. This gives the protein CASSHLTGTSGRSNEQFF.